Listed below are T cell receptor beta chains from one sample, sequenced in a study of T cell responses to AZD1222 COVID-19 vaccine. This table comes from immunoSEQ multiplex PCR, and its TCRdb copy is limited to in-frame clones, with some not included. The sample holds around 170,000 clones; roughly 91% are singletons and the top ten take more than 0.75%. The sequencing here drew on peripheral blood, taken on day 0 of AZD1222 vaccination. These receptors all come from an adult in good health. CDR3s include the opening cysteine and the closing phenylalanine or tryptophan. A D gene is named only where the DNA matches it firmly. Expanded clones get a size class; other rows say once, few or many, or leave the size out.

cdr3_aa: CASSGQTGANYGYTF; cdr3_nt: TGTGCCAGCAGCGGCCAGACAGGGGCCAACTATGGCTACACCTTC; v_call: TRBV5-4; clone_size: NA; d_call: TRBD1; j_call: TRBJ1-2
cdr3_aa: CASSEWGGWGTEAFF; cdr3_nt: TGTGCCAGCAGTGAATGGGGAGGCTGGGGCACTGAAGCTTTCTTT; v_call: TRBV2; clone_size: once; d_call: NA; j_call: TRBJ1-1
cdr3_aa: CASSLVGGGQDEQYF; cdr3_nt: TGTGCCAGCAGCTTGGTAGGAGGGGGTCAGGACGAGCAGTACTTC; v_call: TRBV5-4; clone_size: NA; d_call: NA; j_call: TRBJ2-7
cdr3_aa: CASSIYRVGIETQYF; cdr3_nt: TGTGCCAGTAGTATTTACAGGGTCGGGATAGAGACCCAGTACTTC; v_call: TRBV19; clone_size: NA; d_call: NA; j_call: TRBJ2-5
cdr3_aa: CASSLRLVVDTEAFF; cdr3_nt: TGTGCCAGCAGCCTACGCTTAGTAGTTGACACTGAAGCTTTCTTT; v_call: TRBV3-1/TRBV3-2; clone_size: NA; d_call: NA; j_call: TRBJ1-1
cdr3_aa: CASSLMIGYGYTF; cdr3_nt: TGTGCCAGCAGTTTAATGATCGGCTATGGCTACACCTTC; v_call: TRBV28; clone_size: NA; d_call: NA; j_call: TRBJ1-2
cdr3_aa: CASSLRTESYEQYF; cdr3_nt: TGTGCCAGCAGTCTGAGGACGGAGTCCTACGAGCAGTACTTC; v_call: TRBV27; clone_size: few; d_call: NA; j_call: TRBJ2-7
cdr3_aa: CASSLVSGSTYNEQFF; cdr3_nt: TGTGCCAGCAGCCTCGTCTCCGGGAGTACCTACAATGAGCAGTTCTTC; v_call: TRBV7-3; clone_size: NA; d_call: NA; j_call: TRBJ2-1
cdr3_aa: CASSLLDRDDGYTF; cdr3_nt: TGTGCCAGCAGCCTCTTGGACAGGGACGATGGCTACACCTTC; v_call: TRBV5-6; clone_size: NA; d_call: TRBD1; j_call: TRBJ1-2
cdr3_aa: CASSPAGRDPYEAFF; cdr3_nt: TGTGCCAGCAGCCCCGCCGGCAGGGATCCCTATGAAGCTTTCTTT; v_call: TRBV7-3; clone_size: NA; d_call: NA; j_call: TRBJ1-1
cdr3_aa: CASSVAGQSNEQYF; cdr3_nt: TGTGCCAGCAGCGTAGCGGGACAGTCAAACGAGCAGTACTTC; v_call: TRBV9; clone_size: few; d_call: TRBD1; j_call: TRBJ2-7